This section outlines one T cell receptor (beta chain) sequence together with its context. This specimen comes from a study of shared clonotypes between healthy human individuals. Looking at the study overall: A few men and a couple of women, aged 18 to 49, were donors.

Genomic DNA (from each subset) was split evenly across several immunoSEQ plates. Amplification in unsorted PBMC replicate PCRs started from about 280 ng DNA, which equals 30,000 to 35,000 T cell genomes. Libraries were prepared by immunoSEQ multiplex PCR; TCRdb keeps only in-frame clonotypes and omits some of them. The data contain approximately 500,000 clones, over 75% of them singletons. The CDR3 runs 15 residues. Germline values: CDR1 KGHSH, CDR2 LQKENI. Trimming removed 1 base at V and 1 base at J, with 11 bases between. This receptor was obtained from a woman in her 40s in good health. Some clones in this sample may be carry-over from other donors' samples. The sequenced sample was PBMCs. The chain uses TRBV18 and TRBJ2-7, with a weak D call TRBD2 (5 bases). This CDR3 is CASSPRAGLSYEQYF. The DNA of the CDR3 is TGTGCCAGCTCACCACGGGCGGGCCTATCCTACGAGCAGTACTTC.